The 30 T cell receptor beta chains in this list originate from one sample, sequenced in a study of T cell repertoires in cytomegalovirus infection. TCRdb used MiXCR to reprocess the reads, holding one entry per CDR3 protein. The sample has about 890,000 distinct CDR3 sequences, approximately 32% seen once. Antigens of these TCRs are unknown. Sequencing used cultured CD8+ T cells from PBMCs, obtained from culture after CMV antigen stimulation. The receptors stem from a human donor in good health (CMV status not recorded). Some clones in this sample may be carry-over from other donors' samples.

This clonotype appeared a few times. The J gene is TRBJ2-1, the V gene TRBV7-9; 12 positions agree with TRBD2. The CDR3 is 17 residues long. CDR1 is SEHNR and CDR2 is FQNEAQ in the germline V gene (reference sequence). V lost 4 bases to trimming and J lost 2 bases; unmatched junction nucleotides: 6. CDR3 nucleotide sequence: TGTGCCAGCAGCTCCCTACTAGCGGGGGGCACCTACAATGAGCAGTTCTTC. Amino acids: CASSSLLAGGTYNEQFF.

In this sample, this clonotype turned up many times. The chain joins TRBV12-3 or TRBV12-4 to TRBJ1-6; D gene unclear. The germline V and J ends were trimmed by 1 base and 9 bases, with 7 bases remaining between them. The length of the CDR3 is 13 residues. The CDR3 bases are TGTGCCAGCAGTTTAGGAATCGGTTCACCCCTCCACTTT. Its protein product is CASSLGIGSPLHF.

On this clonotype itself: A much larger clone is a single base away; this may be a read error. V is TRBV7-2 and J is TRBJ2-5; D is possibly TRBD1 (6 bases). The V gene's germline CDR1 is SGHTA and CDR2 FQGNSA. The CDR3 is 18 amino acids. Trimming removed 3 bases at V and 3 bases at J, with 23 bases between. CDR3 in DNA: TGTGCCAGCAGCTTCTCATCCCCACCGACAGGTCGGGAAGAGACCCAGTACTTC. Translating gives CASSFSSPPTGREETQYF.

This chain links TRBV10-3 with TRBJ2-2, with 9 bases fitting TRBD1. The ends lost 6 bases at V and 5 bases at J; junction bases unmatched: 4. Looked up from germline, CDR1 is ENHRY and CDR2 is SYGVKD. The CDR3 has 14 amino acids. DNA for the CDR3: TGTGCCATCAGCCTGGGACAGGGAACCGGGGAGCTGTTTTTT. It specifies CAISLGQGTGELFF.

This clonotype has only a few counts. The chain joins TRBV7-9 to TRBJ2-3; D uncertain. Trimming cost V 6 bases and J 0 bases, with 10 bases left between them. This CDR3 is built from 14 residues. The germline V gene encodes CDR1 SEHNR and CDR2 FQNEAQ (reference sequence). DNA of the CDR3: TGTGCCAGCAGAGGCCCTCCTAGCACAGATACGCAGTATTTT. Protein sequence: CASRGPPSTDTQYF.

The V call is TRBV6-5, the J call TRBJ2-1; D may correspond to TRBD1 or TRBD2 (6 bases each). With 8 bases removed from V and 6 bases from J, the gap between germline ends came to 11 bases. The CDR3 extends over 12 amino acids. From germline, CDR1 is MNHEY and CDR2 SVGAGI. DNA for the CDR3: TGTGCCAGCCAGGAGGGGGGCAATGAGCAGTTCTTC. Translated: CASQEGGNEQFF.

This clonotype occurred a few times. V usage is TRBV12-3 or TRBV12-4 and J usage is TRBJ1-1; D may be TRBD1 (5 bases). The CDR3 consists of 12 residues. Deletions cut 9 bases from V and 0 bases from J, with 8 bases between. The CDR3 spells CASRQLNTEAFF. CDR3 bases: TGTGCCAGTCGACAGTTGAACACTGAAGCTTTCTTT.

This sequence joins TRBV7-8 and TRBJ1-2; D unclear. Trimming left V 2 bases short and J 7 bases short, with 14 bases between. The germline CDR1 and CDR2 sequences are SGHVS and FQNEAQ. This CDR3 has 14 residues. CDR3 sequence (DNA): TGTGCCAGCAGCTTAAGTGGGGATCCCGGTGGCTACACCTTC. This codes for CASSLSGDPGGYTF.

The chain employs TRBV27 and TRBJ2-7, with D unclear. The CDR3 length is 15 residues. Germline values: CDR1 MNHEY, CDR2 SMNVEV (reference sequence). The germline V and J ends were trimmed by 3 bases and 1 base, with 13 bases remaining between them. CDR3 sequence: CASSFGTPKSYEQYF. The CDR3 nucleotides are TGTGCCAGCAGTTTCGGAACGCCGAAATCCTACGAGCAGTACTTC.

The CDR3: CASTSPSGQGNTGELFF. The DNA for the CDR3 is TGTGCCAGCACCTCCCCATCGGGACAGGGAAACACCGGGGAGCTGTTTTTT. The chain has TRBV6-2 or TRBV6-3 and TRBJ2-2; the match to TRBD1 covers 9 bases. Per germline, CDR1 MNHEY and CDR2 SVGEGT. This CDR3 is built from 17 residues. With V trimmed by 7 bases and J by 2 bases, 11 bases remained unmatched.

This clonotype was recorded once. This may stem from a read error, because a much larger clone lies one nucleotide away. V usage is TRBV6-6 and J usage is TRBJ2-7; D tentatively fits TRBD1 or TRBD2 (5 bases each). Germline CDR1 and CDR2: MNHNY and SVGAGI (reference sequence). Trimming removed 5 bases from V and 2 bases from J, with 16 bases in between. The CDR3 length is 15 residues. CDR3 residues: CASSGLWDGAYEQYV. CDR3 coding DNA: TGTGCCAGCAGTGGTCTCTGGGACGGAGCCTACGAGCAGTACGTC.

Only a few counts were recorded for this clonotype. The chain has TRBV27 and TRBJ2-2, with 9 bases identical to TRBD1. V lost 5 bases to trimming and J lost 6 bases; unmatched junction nucleotides: 7. This CDR3 contains 15 residues. Germline V gene data show CDR1 as MNHEY and CDR2 as SMNVEV (reference sequence). The CDR3 DNA reads TGTGCCAGCAGTCCTGGACAGGGGTCGGCCGGGGAGCTGTTTTTT. Its protein product is CASSPGQGSAGELFF.

The chain couples TRBV7-6 to TRBJ2-1, with D tentatively TRBD1 (6 bases). There are 13 residues in the CDR3. The germline gives CDR1 SGHVS, CDR2 FNYEAQ. V shed 11 bases and J shed 2 bases, with 13 bases lying between them. This CDR3 is CAVRGGAYNEQFF. In DNA form, the CDR3 reads TGTGCCGTCCGAGGGGGAGCCTACAATGAGCAGTTCTTC.

In this sample, this clonotype turned up a few times. The chain has TRBV19 and TRBJ1-6; D gene ambiguous. Trimming cost V 9 bases and J 12 bases, with 12 bases left between them. This CDR3 contains 11 residues. Germline V CDR1 and CDR2: LNHDA, SQIVND (reference sequence). As DNA, the CDR3 is TGTGCCAGCCGTGCTTCGGGACCCCTCCACTTT. It translates to CASRASGPLHF.

At least ten counts were recorded for this clonotype. The chain joins TRBV6-1 to TRBJ1-2; D is unresolved. The CDR3 spans 17 residues. In germline, CDR1 is MNHNS, CDR2 SASEGT. The ends were cut back, 1 base at V and 6 bases at J, with 21 bases in the middle. The CDR3 nucleotides read TGTGCCAGCAGTGAAGAGTTCAAGGCAGGAACATTAAATGGCTACACCTTC. This translates into CASSEEFKAGTLNGYTF.

V gene TRBV4-3 combines with J gene TRBJ1-3, with TRBD1 identical over 9 bases. Germline values: CDR1 LGHNA, CDR2 YSLEER. This CDR3 has 17 amino acids. After removal of 1 base from V and 4 bases from J, the junction contained 8 bases not matched to a gene. The CDR3 region is CASSQGPGQGSGNTIYF. CDR3 sequence (DNA): TGCGCCAGCAGCCAAGGGCCTGGACAGGGGTCAGGAAACACCATATATTTT.

A remark on this clonotype: Relative to the germline gene, one junction end is altered; a read error may explain this. The chain has TRBV6-2 or TRBV6-3 and TRBJ2-1, with no clear D. Germline V gene sequence: CDR1 MNHEY, CDR2 SVGEGT. The CDR3 spans 13 residues. CDR3 sequence: CAGSLLSYNEQFF. CDR3 in DNA: TGTGCCGGCAGTCTGCTCTCCTACAATGAGCAGTTCTTC.

This clonotype was detected many times. The chain has TRBV7-2 and TRBJ2-1, with 9 bases aligning to TRBD2. Per the germline V gene, CDR1 is SGHTA and CDR2 is FQGNSA. The CDR3 is made up of 15 amino acids. V trimming: 4 bases; J trimming: 4 bases; junction bases outside the gene matches: 5. The DNA for the CDR3 is TGTGCCAGCAGCTACATAGCGGGGGCATACAATGAGCAGTTCTTC. This sequence encodes CASSYIAGAYNEQFF.

This clonotype has at least ten counts. The chain is built from TRBV7-6 and TRBJ2-5; unclear D gene. The germline V gene encodes CDR1 SGHVS and CDR2 FNYEAQ. The length of the CDR3 is 15 residues. Trimming stripped 2 bases from V and 4 bases from J, with 14 bases between. The chain's CDR3 is CASSLWAGHGETQYF. In nucleotides, the CDR3 is TGTGCCAGCAGCTTATGGGCAGGTCACGGAGAGACCCAGTACTTC.

The J gene is TRBJ1-2, the V gene TRBV27, with D perhaps matching TRBD1 (5 bases). Germline-derived CDR1 and CDR2 are MNHEY and SMNVEV (reference sequence). The V gene lost 5 bases and the J gene lost 4 bases, with 14 bases spanning the gap. This CDR3 is 14 amino acids long. CDR3 sequence: CASSPREGPYGYTF. The CDR3 nucleotides are TGTGCCAGCAGTCCAAGGGAGGGGCCCTATGGCTACACCTTC.

A few counts support this clonotype. The chain couples TRBV3-1 to TRBJ2-5; D is unresolved. Trimming stripped 0 bases from V and 1 base from J, with 15 bases between. The CDR3 is 17 amino acids. The germline gives CDR1 LGHDT, CDR2 YNNKEL (reference sequence). CDR3 in amino acids: CASSQDLVGYFQETQYF. The CDR3 DNA reads as TGTGCCAGCAGCCAAGATCTGGTCGGGTATTTCCAAGAGACCCAGTACTTC.

The table lists this clonotype with a few counts. This chain uses TRBV6-1 with TRBJ2-3, with 12 bases identical to TRBD2. Trimming took 6 bases from V and 0 from J; bases not matched to a gene: 7. The CDR3 is 17 amino acids. CDR1 is MNHNS, CDR2 SASEGT, per germline. The CDR3 region is CASSAGLAGGSTDTQYF. CDR3 DNA sequence: TGTGCCAGCAGCGCCGGCCTAGCGGGGGGGAGCACAGATACGCAGTATTTT.

The chain joins TRBV4-3 to TRBJ2-2, with D maybe TRBD1 (5 bases). Germline V gives CDR1 LGHNA, CDR2 YSLEER. The CDR3 has 17 residues. V was pared by 0 bases and J by 6 bases, with 17 bases between. The CDR3 loop reads CASSQDRRSRVPGELFF. CDR3 nucleotides: TGCGCCAGCAGCCAAGATCGTCGGAGCAGGGTGCCCGGGGAGCTGTTTTTT.

The chain links TRBV6-2 or TRBV6-3 to TRBJ1-2; D may be TRBD1 (5 bases). V lost 0 bases and J lost 3, with 14 bases in between. CDR3 length: 16 amino acids. CDR1 is MNHEY, CDR2 SVGEGT, per germline. This chain's CDR3 is CASSYSIATDYYGYTF. The DNA of the CDR3 is TGTGCCAGCAGTTACTCGATTGCGACAGACTACTATGGCTACACCTTC.

The chain has TRBV6-5 and TRBJ2-7; no clear D. Germline V gene data show CDR1 as MNHEY and CDR2 as SVGAGI. Trimming took off 0 bases at V and 8 bases at J, with 8 bases between the two ends. The CDR3 covers 12 residues. The CDR3, as DNA: TGTGCCAGCAGTTACTCGAAGGGTAAGCAGTACTTC. It codes for CASSYSKGKQYF.

This sequence joins TRBV27 and TRBJ1-1; 8 nucleotides line up with TRBD1. CDR3 length: 15 residues. CDR1 is MNHEY and CDR2 is SMNVEV in the germline V gene (reference sequence). Trimming removed 5 bases from V and 0 bases from J; junction bases left unmatched: 5. The CDR3 reads CASSQGAYMNTEAFF. The CDR3 DNA reads as TGTGCCAGCAGTCAGGGGGCCTACATGAACACTGAAGCTTTCTTT.

This clonotype has a count of ten or more. The rearrangement joins TRBV7-2 to TRBJ1-3; D unclear. Between the trimmed V and J ends, which lost 3 bases and 0 bases, there was a span of 9 bases. This CDR3 has 15 residues. The germline V gene encodes CDR1 SGHTA and CDR2 FQGNSA. CDR3 region: CASSLGRFSGNTIYF. The CDR3, as DNA: TGTGCCAGCAGCTTGGGGAGGTTCTCTGGAAACACCATATATTTT.

This clonotype was seen repeatedly, ten times or more. The chain couples TRBV7-3 to TRBJ1-1, with unresolved D. Per the germline V gene, CDR1 is SGHTA and CDR2 is FQGTGA. Between the trimmed V and J ends, which lost 1 base and 5 bases, there was a span of 8 bases. CDR3 length: 13 residues. The CDR3 DNA follows: TGTGCCAGCAGCTTAAACGGCGGGACTGAAGCTTTCTTT. This gives the protein CASSLNGGTEAFF.

V usage is TRBV29-1 and J usage is TRBJ1-1, with 9 bases identical to TRBD1. This CDR3 comprises 14 residues. Germline V gives CDR1 SQVTM, CDR2 ANQGSEA. The V segment lost 0 bases and the J segment 5 bases; nucleotides outside the gene matches: 4. The CDR3 DNA is TGCAGCGTTGAAGAGTTAGGACAGGGGACTGAAGCTTTCTTT. This sequence encodes CSVEELGQGTEAFF. The whole variable domain, filled in from reference TRBV29-1 and TRBJ1-1, reads SAVISQKPSRDICQRGTSLTIQCQVDSQVTMMFWYRQQPGQSLTLIATANQGSEATYESGFVIDKFPISRPNLTFSTLTVSNMSPEDSSIYLCSVEELGQGTEAFFGQGTRLTVV.

This clonotype occurred a few times. The rearrangement uses TRBV12-3 or TRBV12-4 and TRBJ2-1; 7 nucleotides match TRBD1. This CDR3 comprises 13 residues. After removal of 5 bases from V and 7 bases from J, the junction contained 5 bases not matched to a gene. The CDR3 nucleotides are TGTGCCAGCAGTACCAACAGGGGAAATGAGCAGTTCTTC. Protein: CASSTNRGNEQFF.